This entry describes one T cell receptor (beta chain). Its target is unknown. This CDR3 comprises 17 residues. The germline gives CDR1 SGHTA, CDR2 FQGTGA. Between the trimmed V and J ends, which lost 1 base and 3 bases, there was a span of 17 bases. The data were obtained in a study of cytomegalovirus exposure and HLA in healthy donors. As for the study in general: Early released data had around 88 million unique TCRs, all coming from HLA-typed donors.

General study points: Later analysis demonstrated an association between a missense DCLRE1C variant and TCR beta V- and J-gene trimming. The study put some 150 TCR beta chains on its list as cytomegalovirus-associated. The classifier reportedly diagnosed cytomegalovirus status with high specificity and sensitivity.

The PCR made use of 60 Vbeta and 13 Jbeta primers. TCRdb's copy holds only in-frame clones and misses some; the assay was immunoSEQ multiplex PCR. This sample has around 100,000 clones, with around 60% found just once. This clonotype was obtained from a human donor in good health. Sequenced input: PBMCs. J is TRBJ2-3 and V is TRBV7-3, with D maybe TRBD2 (5 bases). CDR3 loop: CASSLSSGSGPTDTQYF. CDR3 coding DNA: TGTGCCAGCAGCTTAAGTTCGGGCAGCGGTCCTACAGATACGCAGTATTTT.